This T cell receptor (beta chain) was captured in a study of a mutant IDH1 vaccine in newly diagnosed glioma. Some clones are missing from TCRdb's copy, which holds only in-frame ones; the method was immunoSEQ multiplex PCR. The table has approximately 92,000 clones, about four fifths seen once. V lost 3 bases to trimming and J lost 1 base, with 9 bases between them. CDR3 size: 15 residues. Looked up from germline, CDR1 is LNHDA and CDR2 is SQIVND (reference sequence). The time point is: baseline, week 1 (first vaccination visit). Stated treatment: pre-vaccination baseline after standard-of-care therapy. New WHO grade 3 or 4 astrocytomas that were IDH1-mutant and ATRX-lost had been found in donors.

The sample here was PBMCs, taken from a glioma patient treated with radiotherapy, temozolomide or both. This receptor was taken from a woman aged 45-65 years with glioma. The chain carries TRBV19 and TRBJ2-2; D uncertain. CDR3 in amino acids: CASSILGENTGELFF. The CDR3 nucleotides are TGTGCCAGTAGTATTTTAGGCGAGAACACCGGGGAGCTGTTTTTT.